One and the same sample provided the 9 T cell receptor beta chains below, sequenced in a study of identical twins. TCRdb passed the 5' RACE reads through MiXCR, listing each CDR3 protein once. The profile shows approximately 1.8 million distinct CDR3 sequences, about 32% of them singletons. The sample consisted of cord blood. The source of these receptors is a newborn girl in good health.

CDR3 sequence reads: CASSFRQGASSSYEQYF. Here the CDR3 DNA reads TGTGCCAGCAGTTTTCGACAGGGGGCCTCTAGCTCCTACGAGCAGTACTTC. The gene calls are TRBV27 and TRBJ2-7, with 10 bases that match TRBD1. CDR1 is MNHEY and CDR2 is SMNVEV in the germline V gene (reference sequence). The CDR3 spans 17 residues. The V segment lost 3 bases and the J segment 0 bases; nucleotides outside the gene matches: 8.

Many counts were recorded for this clonotype. The chain recombines TRBV7-2 with TRBJ1-4; TRBD1 is a possible D gene (5 bases). V was pared by 2 bases and J by 4 bases, with 8 bases between. The CDR3 totals 14 residues. The germline gives CDR1 SGHTA, CDR2 FQGNSA. The CDR3 is CASSLLGVNEKLFF. The CDR3 DNA is TGTGCCAGCAGCTTACTAGGGGTTAATGAAAAACTGTTTTTT. Looking up the rest from reference TRBV7-2 and TRBJ1-4 gives the full variable domain: GAGVSQSPSNKVTEKGKDVELRCDPISGHTALYWYRQSLGQGLEFLIYFQGNSAPDKSGLPSDRFSAERTGGSVSTLTIQRTQQEDSAVYLCASSLLGVNEKLFFGSGTQLSVL.

The chain uses TRBV20-1 and TRBJ1-4; 7 nucleotides line up with TRBD1. The CDR3 sequence is 14 residues long. CDR1 is DFQATT, CDR2 SNEGSKA, per germline (reference sequence). The junction had 10 bases not matched to a gene; V was cut back by 4 bases and J by 8 bases. The CDR3 region has the DNA TGCAGTGCTAATAAGCCAGGGGGAGGCGAAAAACTGTTTTTT. It is translated as CSANKPGGGEKLFF.

This clonotype was seen at least ten times. This chain links TRBV6-5 with TRBJ1-2, with 7 nucleotides matching TRBD1. V shed 6 bases, J shed 6 bases, and the junction held 4 bases outside the gene matches. From germline, CDR1 is MNHEY and CDR2 SVGAGI. CDR3 length: 12 residues. The CDR3 sequence: CASSRQGDGYTF. The CDR3 DNA sequence: TGTGCCAGCAGCCGACAGGGCGATGGCTACACCTTC.

V and J are TRBV5-6 and TRBJ1-4, with D hard to call. The germline V and J ends were trimmed by 4 bases and 7 bases, with 17 bases remaining between them. The CDR3 has 15 residues. The V gene's germline CDR1 is SGHDT and CDR2 YYEEEE. The CDR3 nucleotides are TGTGCCAGCAGCCGGACTAACGCCGGGAGTGAAAAACTGTTTTTT. It translates to CASSRTNAGSEKLFF.

The V gene is TRBV2, the J gene TRBJ2-5, with 8 bases that match TRBD2. Trimming took 7 bases from V and 6 from J; bases not matched to a gene: 7. Germline lookup yields CDR1 SNHLY and CDR2 FYNNEI. This CDR3 is built from 13 residues. In DNA form, the CDR3 reads TGTGCCAGCATTAGACTAGCGCCAAAGACCCAGTACTTC. This encodes CASIRLAPKTQYF.

This clonotype appeared many times. The gene calls are TRBV28 and TRBJ2-7; 9 positions agree with TRBD1. The length of the CDR3 is 15 residues. The germline CDR1 and CDR2 sequences are MDHEN and SYDVKM. The J segment lost 2 bases and the V segment lost 2 bases, leaving 4 bases of the junction unmatched. In DNA, the CDR3 is TGTGCCAGCAGTTTAGTGGGACAGGGACCCTACGAGCAGTACTTC. The encoded protein is CASSLVGQGPYEQYF.

This clonotype was counted a few times. The J gene is TRBJ2-3, the V gene TRBV11-2; 12 bases agree with TRBD2. The CDR3 totals 18 residues. Trimming cost V 5 bases and J 0 bases; bases outside gene matches: 9. In germline, CDR1 is SGHAT, CDR2 FQNNGV. The CDR3 coding sequence is TGTGCCAGCAGCCGCAGGGCGGGACTAGCGGGTAGCACAGATACGCAGTATTTT. This gives the protein CASSRRAGLAGSTDTQYF.

The chain is built from TRBV9 and TRBJ2-3; 9 bases agree with TRBD2. Looked up from germline, CDR1 is SGDLS and CDR2 is YYNGEE. This CDR3 has 16 amino acids. J gave up 6 bases and V 4 bases, and 12 bases lay outside the gene matches. The CDR3 protein is CASSQGSGSARDTQYF. Written as DNA, the CDR3 is TGTGCCAGCAGCCAAGGTAGCGGGAGCGCTCGGGATACGCAGTATTTT.